Presented here are 22 T cell receptor beta chains from one specimen sequenced in a study of blood T cell repertoires in COVID-19. Produced via immunoSEQ multiplex PCR; TCRdb's table is partial and in-frame only. The repertoire holds roughly 55,000 clones, with about 86% as singletons. Material for sequencing was peripheral blood. These receptors were collected from a man between 65 and 85 years old with active COVID-19.

V gene TRBV5-1 combines with J gene TRBJ2-2; 7 positions match TRBD2. CDR3 length equals 18 residues. Germline assignment: CDR1 SGHRS and CDR2 YFSETQ. Losses at the gene ends were 0 bases for V and 6 bases for J; bases not matched to a gene: 14. The DNA of the CDR3 is TGCGCCAGCAGCTTGGGACTAGCTGGAGTACAAGTCCCCGGGGAGCTGTTTTTT. Translating it yields CASSLGLAGVQVPGELFF.

The chain carries TRBV9 and TRBJ1-2, with D possibly matching TRBD1 (5 bases). Trimming removed 4 bases from V and 2 bases from J, with 21 bases in between. Germline V gene data show CDR1 as SGDLS and CDR2 as YYNGEE. This CDR3 has 17 amino acids. The CDR3 region has the DNA TGTGCCAGCAGCCCTGTAGTCCTCCTTGACAGAAACTATGGCTACACCTTC. Translating gives CASSPVVLLDRNYGYTF. The entire variable domain, with the rest obtained from reference TRBV9 and TRBJ1-2, is as follows: DSGVTQTPKHLITATGQRVTLRCSPRSGDLSVYWYQQSLDQGLQFLIQYYNGEERAKGNILERFSAQQFPDLHSELNLSSLELGDSALYFCASSPVVLLDRNYGYTFGSGTRLTVV.

The J gene is TRBJ2-5, the V gene TRBV12-3 or TRBV12-4; D unclear. Trimming cost V 10 bases and J 7 bases, with 13 bases left between them. The CDR3 contains 11 residues. The CDR3 nucleotides read TGTGCCACGCTAACCGGTGCGACCCAGTACTTC. Translated: CATLTGATQYF.

The CDR3 DNA is TGTGCCAGCAGCTTACAGGGCCCTGGGCCCCAGCATTTT. The encoded protein is CASSLQGPGPQHF. The chain has TRBV7-9 and TRBJ1-5; the D gene is possibly TRBD1 (5 bases). V was trimmed by 2 bases and J by 9 bases, leaving 11 bases between them. This CDR3 has 13 residues. CDR1 SEHNR and CDR2 FQNEAQ come from the germline V gene (reference sequence).

Only one count was recorded for this clone. V is TRBV4-3 and J is TRBJ1-3, with a weak D call TRBD1 (6 bases). Germline CDR1 reads LGHNA; CDR2 reads YSLEER. The CDR3 consists of 15 residues. With 2 bases removed from V and 1 base from J, the gap between germline ends came to 9 bases. The CDR3 region has the DNA TGCGCCAGCAGCCAACAGGGGTATTCTGGAAACACCATATATTTT. Amino acid sequence: CASSQQGYSGNTIYF.

The chain has TRBV2 and TRBJ2-1; D perhaps matches TRBD2 (5 bases). V shed 5 bases and J shed 0 bases, with 11 bases lying between them. CDR1 and CDR2 from the germline V gene are SNHLY and FYNNEI. CDR3 size: 15 residues. In DNA, the CDR3 is TGTGCCAGCAGTCTCGGACTCGTCTCCTACAATGAGCAGTTCTTC. Amino acid sequence: CASSLGLVSYNEQFF.

This clone was detected only a few times. The rearrangement uses TRBV10-1 and TRBJ1-6; 7 bases are a match to TRBD1. V lost 11 bases, J lost 1 base, and 5 bases stayed unmatched. CDR3 length: 14 amino acids. Germline V gives CDR1 WNHNN, CDR2 SYGVQD (reference sequence). The CDR3 protein is CAGDRRSYNSPLHF. The CDR3, as DNA: TGCGCCGGGGACAGACGGTCCTATAATTCACCCCTCCACTTT.

The V and J genes are TRBV4-3 and TRBJ2-1; D might be TRBD2 (5 bases). The germline V gene has CDR1 LGHNA and CDR2 YSLEER. The V gene lost 1 base and the J gene lost 5 bases, with 6 bases spanning the gap. The CDR3 has 13 amino acids. For the CDR3, the DNA is TGCGCCAGCAGCCAAGCCGGGAACAATGAGCAGTTCTTC. Translating it yields CASSQAGNNEQFF.

The J gene is TRBJ1-4, the V gene TRBV5-1; 7 positions match TRBD1. CDR3 size: 14 residues. From germline, CDR1 is SGHRS and CDR2 YFSETQ. J lost 4 bases, V lost 4 bases, and 4 bases had no gene match. The CDR3, as DNA: TGCGCCAGCAGCCAGGGACAGTATAATGAAAAACTGTTTTTT. Residues: CASSQGQYNEKLFF.

This chain uses TRBV5-1 with TRBJ2-6; 8 bases line up with TRBD2. The CDR3 is 16 residues long. Germline CDR1 reads SGHRS; CDR2 reads YFSETQ. J was trimmed by 4 bases and V by 0 bases; bases with no gene match: 3. CDR3 sequence (DNA): TGCGCCAGCAGCTTGGGCGGGGGGAGGGGGGCCAACGTCCTGACTTTC. Protein: CASSLGGGRGANVLTF.

The chain combines TRBV6-6 with TRBJ1-5; possible D gene TRBD1, 5 bases. The germline V and J ends were trimmed by 6 bases and 3 bases, with 15 bases remaining between them. Germline V gene data show CDR1 as MNHNY and CDR2 as SVGAGI (reference sequence). CDR3 length: 15 amino acids. The CDR3 DNA is TGTGCCAGCAGCCAGGACACCAAACTCAATCAGCCCCAGCATTTT. Translated, it gives CASSQDTKLNQPQHF.

The chain employs TRBV10-3 and TRBJ1-3; TRBD1 aligns across 7 bases. V shed 7 bases, J shed 0 bases, and the junction held 6 bases outside the gene matches. CDR3 size: 15 residues. In germline, CDR1 is ENHRY, CDR2 SYGVKD. Here the CDR3 reads CAITGGQLSGNTIYF. In nucleotides, the CDR3 is TGTGCCATCACCGGGGGACAGCTCTCTGGAAACACCATATATTTT.

The chain recombines TRBV18 with TRBJ1-2, with TRBD1 identical over 9 bases. Germline assignment: CDR1 KGHSH and CDR2 LQKENI. The CDR3 sequence is 12 residues long. After removal of 6 bases from V and 7 bases from J, the junction contained 3 bases not matched to a gene. The CDR3 nucleotides are TGTGCCAGCTCGGGACAGGGCGCTGGCTACACCTTC. Amino acids: CASSGQGAGYTF.

V usage is TRBV7-2 and J usage is TRBJ2-3; D is perhaps TRBD2 (7 bases). Trimming took off 7 bases at V and 13 bases at J, with 30 bases between the two ends. Germline-derived CDR1 and CDR2 are SGHTA and FQGNSA. This CDR3 comprises 16 residues. The CDR3 protein is CASTLQGGDFGPLKYF. The CDR3 DNA reads TGTGCCAGCACCCTCCAAGGGGGGGACTTTGGGCCGCTTAAGTATTTT.

This clone was picked up one time. This rearrangement joins TRBV6-5 to TRBJ1-5; perhaps TRBD1 as D (5 bases). The V end was cut by 6 bases, the J end by 6 bases, with 15 bases between. This CDR3 region has 14 residues. Germline-derived CDR1 and CDR2 are MNHEY and SVGAGI. For the CDR3, the DNA is TGTGCCAGCAGGTCCCCTGGGGCAGGTCAGCCCCAGCATTTT. Translation: CASRSPGAGQPQHF.

The CDR3 sequence is CASSEQGGGNQPQHF. The CDR3 nucleotides read TGTGCCAGCAGTGAACAGGGCGGAGGCAATCAGCCCCAGCATTTT. This chain joins TRBV6-4 and TRBJ1-5; D may be TRBD1 (6 bases). Germline V lookup: CDR1 MRHNA, CDR2 SNTAGT. V shed 3 bases and J shed 2 bases, with 11 bases lying between them. CDR3 length: 15 residues.

The chain is built from TRBV30 and TRBJ1-1; 7 bases are shared with TRBD1. V was clipped by 4 bases and J by 3 bases; unmatched bases: 11. Looked up from germline, CDR1 is GTSNPN and CDR2 is SVGIG (reference sequence). The CDR3 runs 15 residues. CDR3 protein: CAWTPGNRGYTEAFF. CDR3 DNA sequence: TGTGCCTGGACCCCCGGGAACAGGGGTTACACTGAAGCTTTCTTT. The variable domain in full, with the rest retrieved from reference TRBV30 and TRBJ1-1, is SQTIHQWPATLVQPVGSPLSLECTVEGTSNPNLYWYRQAAGRGLQLLFYSVGIGQISSEVPQNLSASRPQDRQFILSSKKLLLSDSGFYLCAWTPGNRGYTEAFFGQGTRLTVV.

V usage is TRBV5-1 and J usage is TRBJ2-7; weak D call: TRBD2 (6 bases). Germline loops: CDR1 SGHRS, CDR2 YFSETQ. This CDR3 region has 14 residues. Trimming took off 4 bases at V and 6 bases at J, with 17 bases between the two ends. Here the CDR3 DNA reads TGCGCCAGCAGCGCCGGACTACCTAGCCTCGAGCAGTACTTC. Translated: CASSAGLPSLEQYF.

The rearrangement uses TRBV19 and TRBJ2-1; 13 bases map to TRBD2. V was clipped by 5 bases and J by 3 bases; unmatched bases: 7. Looked up from germline, CDR1 is LNHDA and CDR2 is SQIVND (reference sequence). The CDR3 has 17 amino acids. The CDR3 protein is CASSPRLAGGYYNEQFF. The CDR3 nucleotides are TGTGCCAGTAGTCCTCGACTAGCGGGGGGCTACTACAATGAGCAGTTCTTC. The variable domain in full, completed from reference TRBV19 and TRBJ2-1, reads DGGITQSPKYLFRKEGQNVTLSCEQNLNHDAMYWYRQDPGQGLRLIYYSQIVNDFQKGDIAEGYSVSREKKESFPLTVTSAQKNPTAFYLCASSPRLAGGYYNEQFFGPGTRLTVL.

V is TRBV15 and J is TRBJ2-7; TRBD1 agrees at 11 bases. Germline V gives CDR1 LNHNV, CDR2 YYDKDF (reference sequence). J gave up 7 bases and V 3 bases, and 5 bases lay outside the gene matches. The CDR3 consists of 14 residues. This CDR3 is CATSSGQGAMEQYF. The DNA of the CDR3 is TGTGCCACCAGCAGTGGACAGGGGGCGATGGAGCAGTACTTC.

This chain uses TRBV2 with TRBJ2-7; possible D gene TRBD1, 5 bases. CDR3 length equals 14 residues. Per germline, CDR1 SNHLY and CDR2 FYNNEI. V dropped 0 bases and J dropped 6 bases, with 12 bases sitting between them. The CDR3 DNA is TGTGCCAGCAGTGAAGCGCTTCAGGGATCCGAGCAGTACTTC. Its translation: CASSEALQGSEQYF. Full variable domain (outside the CDR3, taken from reference TRBV2 and TRBJ2-7): EPEVTQTPSHQVTQMGQEVILRCVPISNHLYFYWYRQILGQKVEFLVSFYNNEISEKSEIFDDQFSVERPDGSNFTLKIRSTKLEDSAMYFCASSEALQGSEQYFGPGTRLTVT.

The chain employs TRBV5-1 and TRBJ2-5; 8 bases line up with TRBD2. Unmatched junction bases numbered 10, after V lost 1 base and J lost 5 bases. Per the germline V gene, CDR1 is SGHRS and CDR2 is YFSETQ. The length of the CDR3 is 16 residues. CDR3 protein: CASSLTPGAGVETQYF. In DNA form, the CDR3 reads TGCGCCAGCAGCTTGACCCCTGGAGCGGGGGTGGAGACCCAGTACTTC.